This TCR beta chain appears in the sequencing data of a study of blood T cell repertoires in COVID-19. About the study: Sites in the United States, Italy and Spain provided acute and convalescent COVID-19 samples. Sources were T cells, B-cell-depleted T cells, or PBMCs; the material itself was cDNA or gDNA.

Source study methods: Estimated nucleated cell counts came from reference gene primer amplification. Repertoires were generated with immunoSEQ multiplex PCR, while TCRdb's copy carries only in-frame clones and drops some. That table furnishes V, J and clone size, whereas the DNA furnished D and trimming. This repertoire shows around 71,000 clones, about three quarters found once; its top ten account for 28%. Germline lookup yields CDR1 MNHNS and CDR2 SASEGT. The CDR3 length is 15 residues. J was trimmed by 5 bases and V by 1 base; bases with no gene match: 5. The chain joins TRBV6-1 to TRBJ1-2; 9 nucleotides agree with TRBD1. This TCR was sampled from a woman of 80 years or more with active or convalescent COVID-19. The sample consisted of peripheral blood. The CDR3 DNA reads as TGTGCCAGCAGTGAAGGGACAGGGGATCTATATGGCTACACCTTC. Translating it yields CASSEGTGDLYGYTF.